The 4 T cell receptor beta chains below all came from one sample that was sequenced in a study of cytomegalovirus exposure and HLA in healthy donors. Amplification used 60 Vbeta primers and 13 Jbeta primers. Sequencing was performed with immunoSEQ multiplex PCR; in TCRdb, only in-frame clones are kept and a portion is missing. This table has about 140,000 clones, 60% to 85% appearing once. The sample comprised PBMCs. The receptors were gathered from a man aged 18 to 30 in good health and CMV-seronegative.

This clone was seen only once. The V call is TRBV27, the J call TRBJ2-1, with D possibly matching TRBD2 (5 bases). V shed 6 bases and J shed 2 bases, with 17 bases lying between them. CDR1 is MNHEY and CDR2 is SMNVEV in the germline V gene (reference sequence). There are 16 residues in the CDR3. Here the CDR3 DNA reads TGTGCCAGCAGCCCCCCCCGGCAACTAGCCTACAATGAGCAGTTCTTC. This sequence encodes CASSPPRQLAYNEQFF.

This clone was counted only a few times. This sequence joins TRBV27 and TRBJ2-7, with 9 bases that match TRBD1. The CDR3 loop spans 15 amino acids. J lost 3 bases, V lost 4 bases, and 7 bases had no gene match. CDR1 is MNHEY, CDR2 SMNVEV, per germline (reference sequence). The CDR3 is CASSSPTGQGYEQYF. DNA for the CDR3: TGTGCCAGCAGTTCCCCCACGGGACAGGGCTACGAGCAGTACTTC.

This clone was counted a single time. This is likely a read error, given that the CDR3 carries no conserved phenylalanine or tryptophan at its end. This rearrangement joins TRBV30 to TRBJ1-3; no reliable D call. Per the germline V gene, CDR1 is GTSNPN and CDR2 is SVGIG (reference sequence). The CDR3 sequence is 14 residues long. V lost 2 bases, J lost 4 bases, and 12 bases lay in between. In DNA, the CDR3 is TGTGCCTGGAGTCGGGGATCCAGAGGAAACACCATATATGTT. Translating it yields CAWSRGSRGNTIYV.

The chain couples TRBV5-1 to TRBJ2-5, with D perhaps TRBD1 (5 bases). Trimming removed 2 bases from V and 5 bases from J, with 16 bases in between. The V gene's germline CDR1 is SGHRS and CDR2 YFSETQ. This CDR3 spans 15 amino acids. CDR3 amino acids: CASSFFGRTRETQYF. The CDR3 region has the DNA TGCGCCAGCAGCTTTTTCGGACGGACAAGGGAGACCCAGTACTTC. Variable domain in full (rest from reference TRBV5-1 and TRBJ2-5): KAGVTQTPRYLIKTRGQQVTLSCSPISGHRSVSWYQQTPGQGLQFLFEYFSETQRNKGNFPGRFSGRQFSNSRSEMNVSTLELGDSALYLCASSFFGRTRETQYFGPGTRLLVL.